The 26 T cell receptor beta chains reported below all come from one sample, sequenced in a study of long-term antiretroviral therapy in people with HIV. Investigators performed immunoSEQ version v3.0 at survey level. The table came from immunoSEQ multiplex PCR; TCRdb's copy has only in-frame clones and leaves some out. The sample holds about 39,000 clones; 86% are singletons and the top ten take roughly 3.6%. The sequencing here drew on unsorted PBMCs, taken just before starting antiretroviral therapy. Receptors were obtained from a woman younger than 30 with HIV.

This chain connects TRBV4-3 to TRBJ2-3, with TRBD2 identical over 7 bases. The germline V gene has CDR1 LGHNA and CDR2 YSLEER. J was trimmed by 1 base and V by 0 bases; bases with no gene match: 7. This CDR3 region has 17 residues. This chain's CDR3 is CASSQDSGGSGTDTQYF. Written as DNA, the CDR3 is TGCGCCAGCAGCCAAGATTCGGGCGGGAGTGGCACAGATACGCAGTATTTT.

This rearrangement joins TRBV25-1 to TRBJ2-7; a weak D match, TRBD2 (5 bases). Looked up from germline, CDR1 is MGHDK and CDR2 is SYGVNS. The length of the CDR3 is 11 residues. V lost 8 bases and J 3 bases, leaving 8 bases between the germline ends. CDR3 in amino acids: CASRGRYEQYF. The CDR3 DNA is TGTGCCAGCCGAGGGCGCTACGAGCAGTACTTC.

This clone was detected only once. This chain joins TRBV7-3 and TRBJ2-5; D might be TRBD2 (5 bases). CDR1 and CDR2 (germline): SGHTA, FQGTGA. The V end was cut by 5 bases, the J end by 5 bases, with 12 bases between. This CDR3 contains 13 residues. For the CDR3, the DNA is TGTGCCAGCAGCCTAATCCCGGGGGAGACCCAGTACTTC. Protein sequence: CASSLIPGETQYF.

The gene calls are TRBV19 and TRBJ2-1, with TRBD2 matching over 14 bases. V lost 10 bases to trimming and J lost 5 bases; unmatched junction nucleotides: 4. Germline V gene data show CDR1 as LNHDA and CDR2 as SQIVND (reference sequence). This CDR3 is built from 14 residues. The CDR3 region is CATGLAGANNEQFF. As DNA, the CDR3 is TGTGCCACGGGACTAGCGGGAGCGAACAATGAGCAGTTCTTC.

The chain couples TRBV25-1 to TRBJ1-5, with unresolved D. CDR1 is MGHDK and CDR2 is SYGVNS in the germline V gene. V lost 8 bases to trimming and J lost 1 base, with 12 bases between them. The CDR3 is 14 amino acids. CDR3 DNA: TGTGCCAGCCGAGGGCGAGGAAGCAATCAGCCCCAGCATTTT. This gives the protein CASRGRGSNQPQHF.

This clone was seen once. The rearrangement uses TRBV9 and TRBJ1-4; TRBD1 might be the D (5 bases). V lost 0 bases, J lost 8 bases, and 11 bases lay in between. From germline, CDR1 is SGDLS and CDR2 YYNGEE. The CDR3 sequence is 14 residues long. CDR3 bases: TGTGCCAGCAGCGTAGGAGGGGTTGGAGAAAAACTGTTTTTT. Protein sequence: CASSVGGVGEKLFF.

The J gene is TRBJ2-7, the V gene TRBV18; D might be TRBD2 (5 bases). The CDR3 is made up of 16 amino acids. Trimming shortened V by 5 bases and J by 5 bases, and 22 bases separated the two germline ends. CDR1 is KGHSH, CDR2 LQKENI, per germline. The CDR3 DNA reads TGTGCCAGCTCATCCCTGACGGCAGAACTAGGTCACGAGCAGTACTTC. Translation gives CASSSLTAELGHEQYF.

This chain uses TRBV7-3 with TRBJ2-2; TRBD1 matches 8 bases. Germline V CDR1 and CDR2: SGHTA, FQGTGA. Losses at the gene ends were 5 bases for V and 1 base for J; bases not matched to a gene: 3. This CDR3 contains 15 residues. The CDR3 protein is CASSTDRENTGELFF. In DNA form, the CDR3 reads TGTGCCAGCAGCACGGACAGGGAGAACACCGGGGAGCTGTTTTTT.

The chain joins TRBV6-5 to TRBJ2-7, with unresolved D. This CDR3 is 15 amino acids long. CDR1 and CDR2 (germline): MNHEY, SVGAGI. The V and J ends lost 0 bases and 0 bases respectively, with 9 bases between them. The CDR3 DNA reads TGTGCCAGCAGTTACTCGGGCCCATTCTCCTACGAGCAGTACTTC. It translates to CASSYSGPFSYEQYF.

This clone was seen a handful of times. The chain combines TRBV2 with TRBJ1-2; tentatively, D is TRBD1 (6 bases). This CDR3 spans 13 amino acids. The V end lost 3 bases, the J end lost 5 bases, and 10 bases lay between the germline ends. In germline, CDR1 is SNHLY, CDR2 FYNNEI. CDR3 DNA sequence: TGTGCCAGCAGTGAGGGGCAGGGGTATGGCTACACCTTC. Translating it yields CASSEGQGYGYTF.

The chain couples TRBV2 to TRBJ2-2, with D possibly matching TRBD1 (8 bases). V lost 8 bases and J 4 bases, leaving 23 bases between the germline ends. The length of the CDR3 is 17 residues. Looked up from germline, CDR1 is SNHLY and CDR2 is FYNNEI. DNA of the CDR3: TGTGCCAGCCGCTGGAGGACAGGGAGGGGCAGCACCGGGGAGCTGTTTTTT. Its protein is CASRWRTGRGSTGELFF. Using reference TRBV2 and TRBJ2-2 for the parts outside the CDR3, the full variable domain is EPEVTQTPSHQVTQMGQEVILRCVPISNHLYFYWYRQILGQKVEFLVSFYNNEISEKSEIFDDQFSVERPDGSNFTLKIRSTKLEDSAMYFCASRWRTGRGSTGELFFGEGSRLTVL.

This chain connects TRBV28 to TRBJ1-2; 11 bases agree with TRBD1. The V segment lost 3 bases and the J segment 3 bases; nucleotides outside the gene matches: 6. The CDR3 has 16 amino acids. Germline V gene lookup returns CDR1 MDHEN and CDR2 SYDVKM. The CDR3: CASSLERTGGYYGYTF. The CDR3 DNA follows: TGTGCCAGCAGTTTGGAACGGACAGGGGGCTACTATGGCTACACCTTC.

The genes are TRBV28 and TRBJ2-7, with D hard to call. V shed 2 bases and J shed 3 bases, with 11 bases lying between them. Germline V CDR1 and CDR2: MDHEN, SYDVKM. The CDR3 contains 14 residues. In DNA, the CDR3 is TGTGCCAGCAGTTTAAGTCAGAGGTTCTACGAGCAGTACTTC. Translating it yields CASSLSQRFYEQYF.

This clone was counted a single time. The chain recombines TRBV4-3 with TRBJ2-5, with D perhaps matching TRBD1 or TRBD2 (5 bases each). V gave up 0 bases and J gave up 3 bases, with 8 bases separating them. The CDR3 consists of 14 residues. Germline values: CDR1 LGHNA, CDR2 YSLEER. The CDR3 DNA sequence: TGCGCCAGCAGCCAAGAGTGGGGGAAAGAGACCCAGTACTTC. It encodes CASSQEWGKETQYF.

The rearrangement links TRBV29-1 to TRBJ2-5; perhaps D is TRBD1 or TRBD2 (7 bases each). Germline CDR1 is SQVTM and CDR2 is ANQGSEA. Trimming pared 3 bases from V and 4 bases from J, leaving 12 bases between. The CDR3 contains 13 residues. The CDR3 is CSVDSGGGETQYF. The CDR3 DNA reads TGCAGCGTTGACTCAGGGGGGGGAGAGACCCAGTACTTC.

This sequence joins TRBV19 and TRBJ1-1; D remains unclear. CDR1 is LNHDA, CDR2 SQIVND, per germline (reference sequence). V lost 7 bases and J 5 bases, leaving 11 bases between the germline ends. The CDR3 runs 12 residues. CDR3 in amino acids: CASTWGETEAFF. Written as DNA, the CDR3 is TGTGCCAGTACGTGGGGTGAAACTGAAGCTTTCTTT.

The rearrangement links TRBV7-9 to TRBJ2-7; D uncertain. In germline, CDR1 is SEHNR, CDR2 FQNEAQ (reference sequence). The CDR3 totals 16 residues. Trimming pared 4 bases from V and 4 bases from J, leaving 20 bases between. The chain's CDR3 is CASSSSSRSHLYEQYF. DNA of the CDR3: TGTGCCAGCAGCTCATCCTCGAGATCACACCTGTACGAGCAGTACTTC.

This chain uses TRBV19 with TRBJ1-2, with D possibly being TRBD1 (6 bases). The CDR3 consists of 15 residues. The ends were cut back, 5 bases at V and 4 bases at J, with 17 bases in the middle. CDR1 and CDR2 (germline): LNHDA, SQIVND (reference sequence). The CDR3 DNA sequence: TGTGCCAGTAGTCTAAACAGGGAGGTCCCCTATGGCTACACCTTC. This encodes CASSLNREVPYGYTF.

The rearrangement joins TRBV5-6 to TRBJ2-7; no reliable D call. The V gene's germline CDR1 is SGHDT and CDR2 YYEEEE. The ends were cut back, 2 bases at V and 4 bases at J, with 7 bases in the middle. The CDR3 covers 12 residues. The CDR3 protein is CASSLGLYEQYF. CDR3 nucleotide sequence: TGTGCCAGCAGCTTAGGGTTGTACGAGCAGTACTTC.

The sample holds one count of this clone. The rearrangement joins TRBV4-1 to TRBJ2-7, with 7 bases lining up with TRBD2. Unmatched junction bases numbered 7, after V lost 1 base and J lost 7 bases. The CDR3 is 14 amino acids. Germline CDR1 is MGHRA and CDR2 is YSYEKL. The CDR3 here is CASSQGEGTAEQYF. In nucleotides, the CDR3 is TGCGCCAGCAGCCAAGGGGAGGGGACTGCGGAGCAGTACTTC.

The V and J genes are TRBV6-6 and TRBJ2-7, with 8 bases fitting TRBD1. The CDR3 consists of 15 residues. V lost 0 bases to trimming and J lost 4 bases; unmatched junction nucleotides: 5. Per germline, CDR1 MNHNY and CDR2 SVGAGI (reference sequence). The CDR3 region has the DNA TGTGCCAGCAGTTACTCGGACAGGGTAGTTTACGAGCAGTACTTC. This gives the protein CASSYSDRVVYEQYF.

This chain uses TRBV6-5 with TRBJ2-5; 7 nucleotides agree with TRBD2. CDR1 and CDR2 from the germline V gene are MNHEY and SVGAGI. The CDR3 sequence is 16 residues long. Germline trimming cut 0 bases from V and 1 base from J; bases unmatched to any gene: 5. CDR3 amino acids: CASSYSRLAVQETQYF. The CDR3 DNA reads TGTGCCAGCAGTTACTCGAGGCTAGCGGTCCAAGAGACCCAGTACTTC.

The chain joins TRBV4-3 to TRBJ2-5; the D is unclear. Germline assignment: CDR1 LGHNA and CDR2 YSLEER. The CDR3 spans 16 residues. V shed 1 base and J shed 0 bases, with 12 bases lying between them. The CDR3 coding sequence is TGCGCCAGCAGCCAAGGCCCGCGGACCGACCAAGAGACCCAGTACTTC. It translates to CASSQGPRTDQETQYF.

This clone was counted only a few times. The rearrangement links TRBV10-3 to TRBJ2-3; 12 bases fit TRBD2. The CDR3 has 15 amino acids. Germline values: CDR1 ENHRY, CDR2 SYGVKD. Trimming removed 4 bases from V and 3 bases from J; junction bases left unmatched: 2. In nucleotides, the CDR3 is TGTGCCATCAGTGGACTAGCGGGAGAGACAGATACGCAGTATTTT. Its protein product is CAISGLAGETDTQYF.

This CDR3 is CASSPVSGSGANVLTF. CDR3 DNA sequence: TGTGCCAGCAGCCCCGTCTCAGGCTCTGGGGCCAACGTCCTGACTTTC. The chain uses TRBV11-3 and TRBJ2-6; D is undetermined. The V end lost 5 bases, the J end lost 0 bases, and 11 bases lay between the germline ends. This CDR3 comprises 16 residues. Germline CDR1 SGHNT, CDR2 YENEEA.

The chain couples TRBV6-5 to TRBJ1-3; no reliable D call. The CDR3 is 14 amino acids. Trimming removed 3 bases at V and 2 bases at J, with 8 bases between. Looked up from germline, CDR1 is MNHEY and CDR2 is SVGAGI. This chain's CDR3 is CASSYRQPGNTIYF. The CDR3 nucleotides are TGTGCCAGCAGTTATCGACAACCTGGAAACACCATATATTTT.